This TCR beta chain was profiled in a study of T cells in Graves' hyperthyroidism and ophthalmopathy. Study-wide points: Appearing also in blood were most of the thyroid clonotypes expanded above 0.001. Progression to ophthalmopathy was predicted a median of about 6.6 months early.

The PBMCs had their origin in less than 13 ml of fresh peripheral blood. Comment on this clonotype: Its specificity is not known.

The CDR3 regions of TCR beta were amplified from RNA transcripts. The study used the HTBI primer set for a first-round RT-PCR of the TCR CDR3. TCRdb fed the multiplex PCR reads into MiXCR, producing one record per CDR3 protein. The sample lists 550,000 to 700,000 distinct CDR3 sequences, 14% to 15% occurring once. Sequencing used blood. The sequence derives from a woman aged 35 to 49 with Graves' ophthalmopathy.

The CDR3 spells CASSQDPQGDTEAFF. In DNA form, the CDR3 reads TGTGCCAGCAGCCAAGATCCGCAGGGGGACACTGAAGCTTTCTTT. The rearrangement joins TRBV3-1 to TRBJ1-1, with 7 bases aligning to TRBD1. With V trimmed by 0 bases and J by 3 bases, 4 bases remained unmatched. The germline CDR1 and CDR2 sequences are LGHDT and YNNKEL (reference sequence). The CDR3 is made up of 15 amino acids.